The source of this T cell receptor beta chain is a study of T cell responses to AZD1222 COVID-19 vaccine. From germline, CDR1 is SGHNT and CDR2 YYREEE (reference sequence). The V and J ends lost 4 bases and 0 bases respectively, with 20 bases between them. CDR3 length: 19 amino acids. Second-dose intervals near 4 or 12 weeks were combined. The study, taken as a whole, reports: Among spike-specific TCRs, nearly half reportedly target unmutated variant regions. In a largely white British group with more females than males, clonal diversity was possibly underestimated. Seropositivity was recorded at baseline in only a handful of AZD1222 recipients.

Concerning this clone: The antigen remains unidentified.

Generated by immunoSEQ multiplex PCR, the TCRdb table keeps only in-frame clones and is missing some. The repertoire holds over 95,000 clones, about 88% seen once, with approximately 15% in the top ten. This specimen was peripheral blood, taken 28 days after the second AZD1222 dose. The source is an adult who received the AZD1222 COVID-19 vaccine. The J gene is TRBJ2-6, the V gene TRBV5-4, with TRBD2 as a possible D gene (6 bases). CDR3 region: CASSQGLLGSLSGANVLTF. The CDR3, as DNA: TGTGCCAGCAGCCAGGGACTTTTAGGCAGCCTCTCTGGGGCCAACGTCCTGACTTTC.